Following are 17 T cell receptor beta chains from one sample sequenced in a study of CD8 T cells in Susac syndrome. Random hexamers primed reverse transcription of about 0.45 to 1 ug RNA. TCRdb recomputed calls from the immunoSEQ multiplex PCR reads with MiXCR, one row per CDR3 protein. The table has 160,000 or so distinct CDR3 sequences, 90% to 95% seen once. Input material: CD4+ T cells from PBMCs. All receptors derive from a human donor in good health.

The CDR3 region is CASSLQGTTHYGYTF. The CDR3 bases are TGTGCCAGCAGCCTACAGGGAACGACCCACTATGGCTACACCTTC. The rearrangement uses TRBV6-2 or TRBV6-3 and TRBJ1-2, with D possibly TRBD1 on 6 matching bases. The germline V gene encodes CDR1 MNHEY and CDR2 SVGEGT. The CDR3 spans 15 residues. The V gene lost 6 bases and the J gene lost 3 bases, with 17 bases spanning the gap.

This sequence joins TRBV5-4 and TRBJ2-5; 7 nucleotides agree with TRBD2. The germline gives CDR1 SGHNT, CDR2 YYREEE (reference sequence). The CDR3 is made up of 16 amino acids. The V gene end was trimmed by 1 base and the J gene end by 2 bases; junction bases not matched to a gene: 8. The CDR3 sequence is CASSLLGTSAQETQYF. CDR3 coding DNA: TGTGCCAGCAGCTTGCTGGGCACTAGCGCACAAGAGACCCAGTACTTC.

A remark on this clonotype: At one end the junction does not follow the germline gene, possibly because of a read error. This sequence joins TRBV19 and TRBJ2-1; 8 bases align to TRBD1. The CDR3 is 16 residues long. Germline CDR1 is LNHDA and CDR2 is SQIVND (reference sequence). The CDR3 DNA sequence: TGTGCCAGTAGTATAGGGAGAGGACAGGGCCACAATAAGCAGTTCTTC. Encoded protein: CASSIGRGQGHNKQFF.

The V call is TRBV27, the J call TRBJ2-7, with D perhaps matching TRBD2 (5 bases). This CDR3 spans 13 amino acids. Trimming removed 8 bases from V and 5 bases from J, with 16 bases in between. The V gene's germline CDR1 is MNHEY and CDR2 SMNVEV (reference sequence). Here the CDR3 reads CASRGLVANEQYF. In DNA, the CDR3 is TGTGCCAGCCGCGGGCTAGTCGCCAACGAGCAGTACTTC.

V gene TRBV7-2 combines with J gene TRBJ2-4; D uncertain. Per the germline V gene, CDR1 is SGHTA and CDR2 is FQGNSA. Trimming removed 5 bases from V and 6 bases from J, with 20 bases in between. The CDR3 consists of 16 residues. The CDR3 DNA reads TGTGCCAGCAGCCCAAGGGCAGCCCCAAGAGGAAACATTCAGTACTTC. The encoded protein is CASSPRAAPRGNIQYF.

The J gene is TRBJ2-3, the V gene TRBV6-1, with 7 nucleotides matching TRBD2. CDR3 length equals 16 residues. Germline V gene lookup returns CDR1 MNHNS and CDR2 SASEGT. The V gene end was trimmed by 8 bases and the J gene end by 0 bases; junction bases not matched to a gene: 11. The CDR3 spells CASRGGVAPSTDTQYF. The CDR3, as DNA: TGTGCCAGCCGGGGAGGGGTGGCTCCTAGCACAGATACGCAGTATTTT.

This chain connects TRBV30 to TRBJ2-1; no definite D call. The germline gives CDR1 GTSNPN, CDR2 SVGIG (reference sequence). CDR3 size: 12 residues. V was pared by 2 bases and J by 4 bases, with 6 bases between. Here the CDR3 reads CAWSIVYNEQFF. The CDR3 DNA sequence: TGTGCCTGGAGTATAGTGTACAATGAGCAGTTCTTC.

The chain uses TRBV4-3 and TRBJ2-1; the match to TRBD2 covers 12 bases. The CDR3 is 17 residues long. Germline CDR1 LGHNA, CDR2 YSLEER. After removal of 0 bases from V and 4 bases from J, the junction contained 4 bases not matched to a gene. CDR3 bases: TGCGCCAGCAGCCAAGAGGCTAGCGGGGGGGGTTACAATGAGCAGTTCTTC. This translates into CASSQEASGGGYNEQFF.

The V and J genes are TRBV6-2 or TRBV6-3 and TRBJ2-5; possibly TRBD2 for D (6 bases). CDR1 MNHEY and CDR2 SVGEGT come from the germline V gene. V dropped 6 bases and J dropped 2 bases, with 13 bases sitting between them. The CDR3 spans 14 residues. The CDR3 nucleotides are TGTGCCAGCAGCTCCTACGGGGGACAAGAGACCCAGTACTTC. Translated, it gives CASSSYGGQETQYF.

CDR3 sequence: CASSQDLFKPIVNEQFF. The DNA of the CDR3 is TGCGCCAGCAGCCAAGATCTTTTTAAGCCTATTGTCAATGAGCAGTTCTTC. V is TRBV4-3 and J is TRBJ2-1; the D is unclear. CDR3 length: 17 amino acids. From germline, CDR1 is LGHNA and CDR2 YSLEER. V lost 0 bases, J lost 6 bases, and 18 bases lay in between.

The chain combines TRBV20-1 with TRBJ2-7, with 8 bases fitting TRBD1. The V gene end was trimmed by 2 bases and the J gene end by 6 bases; junction bases not matched to a gene: 9. The CDR3 sequence is 14 residues long. Germline assignment: CDR1 DFQATT and CDR2 SNEGSKA (reference sequence). The DNA of the CDR3 is TGCAGTGCTAGACGCGACAGGGGTCGGGTCGAGCAGTACTTC. Amino acids: CSARRDRGRVEQYF.

The genes are TRBV20-1 and TRBJ1-5; 8 bases are shared with TRBD1. The V gene end was trimmed by 1 base and the J gene end by 5 bases; junction bases not matched to a gene: 4. Germline CDR1 and CDR2: DFQATT and SNEGSKA (reference sequence). The CDR3 runs 14 residues. This CDR3 is CSARGTGSDQPQHF. The CDR3 DNA sequence: TGCAGTGCTAGAGGGACAGGGTCGGATCAGCCCCAGCATTTT.

In this sample, this clonotype turned up once. The rearrangement links TRBV5-1 to TRBJ1-2, with D possibly matching TRBD1 (5 bases). Trimming shortened V by 0 bases and J by 8 bases, and 20 bases separated the two germline ends. The CDR3 extends over 16 amino acids. CDR1 and CDR2 (germline): SGHRS, YFSETQ. The CDR3 DNA follows: TGCGCCAGCAGCTTGGAACCGCTGGGACTTCCTGACGGCTACACCTTC. It specifies CASSLEPLGLPDGYTF.

This chain links TRBV5-4 with TRBJ1-5; weak D call: TRBD1 (6 bases). Germline values: CDR1 SGHNT, CDR2 YYREEE (reference sequence). This CDR3 is built from 14 residues. V was clipped by 3 bases and J by 7 bases, with 14 bases between them. CDR3 sequence (DNA): TGTGCCAGCAGCTCTTCAGGGGAGGGCCAGCCCCAGCATTTT. This codes for CASSSSGEGQPQHF. The full variable domain, in which reference TRBV5-4 and TRBJ1-5 provide the parts outside the CDR3, is ETGVTQSPTHLIKTRGQQVTLRCSSQSGHNTVSWYQQALGQGPQFIFQYYREEENGRGNFPPRFSGLQFPNYSSELNVNALELDDSALYLCASSSSGEGQPQHFGDGTRLSIL.

A few counts support this clonotype. The chain couples TRBV7-2 to TRBJ1-2; D is uncertain. Deletions cut 7 bases from V and 0 bases from J, with 6 bases between. The V gene's germline CDR1 is SGHTA and CDR2 FQGNSA. The CDR3 is 12 amino acids. The CDR3 region is CASKETNYGYTF. The CDR3, as DNA: TGTGCCAGCAAAGAAACTAACTATGGCTACACCTTC.

This sequence joins TRBV5-8 and TRBJ2-2; a weak D match, TRBD2 (6 bases). The germline V gene has CDR1 SGHTS and CDR2 YDEGEE. With 0 bases removed from V and 7 bases from J, the gap between germline ends came to 10 bases. This CDR3 spans 14 amino acids. The CDR3 protein is CASSLAGVHGELFF. DNA of the CDR3: TGTGCCAGCAGCTTGGCGGGAGTACACGGGGAGCTGTTTTTT.

V gene TRBV6-2 or TRBV6-3 combines with J gene TRBJ2-7; no reliable D call. V lost 1 base and J 3 bases, leaving 13 bases between the germline ends. Germline V gene lookup returns CDR1 MNHEY and CDR2 SVGEGT. The CDR3 is 15 residues long. The CDR3, as DNA: TGTGCCAGCAGTTACTTGACCCCGGTGGTCTACGAGCAGTACTTC. Amino acids: CASSYLTPVVYEQYF.